The clone carrying this T cell receptor (beta chain) was detected only once. These data belong to a study of OX40 agonist ivuxolimab in advanced cancers. Study summary: The patients received ivuxolimab by intravenous route every 2 weeks at 0.01 to 10 mg/kg. From roughly 23 to 90 years was the age range, with a mean of roughly 64 years, and about 83% were male.

Germline V CDR1 and CDR2: SQVTM, ANQGSEA. V was trimmed by 5 bases and J by 1 base, leaving 11 bases between them. The CDR3 contains 13 residues. Sequencing used immunoSEQ multiplex PCR; TCRdb keeps in-frame clones, though not all of them. Here the sample spans 54,000 or so clones, 80% being singletons. The chain has TRBV29-1 and TRBJ1-1; perhaps TRBD1 as D (5 bases). The origin of this receptor is an adult with an advanced solid tumor such as melanoma, head and neck, liver or kidney cancer. The input for sequencing was CD4+ or CD8+ T cells sorted from blood, taken in a trial of the OX40 agonist ivuxolimab. The CDR3 bases are TGCAGCGTTTACAGGTTAGCGAACACTGAAGCTTTCTTT. Translated: CSVYRLANTEAFF.